These 18 T cell receptor beta chains share one sample of origin, sequenced in a study of control samples from healthy donors and cancer patients. Some clones are missing from TCRdb's copy, which holds only in-frame ones; the method was immunoSEQ multiplex PCR. This sample yields roughly 50,000 clones, of which more than 90% are seen a single time; roughly 0.8% belongs to the top ten. Sample: PBMCs. These receptors came from a young man with colorectal cancer.

This clone is a singleton in its sample. J is TRBJ2-3 and V is TRBV5-1; D gene uncertain. V was trimmed by 0 bases and J by 6 bases, leaving 11 bases between them. The germline CDR1 and CDR2 sequences are SGHRS and YFSETQ. This CDR3 spans 14 amino acids. CDR3 DNA: TGCGCCAGCAGCTTGGGGCCCTCTGACGATACGCAGTATTTT. Residues: CASSLGPSDDTQYF.

The chain carries TRBV4-3 and TRBJ2-1; TRBD2 matches 8 bases. The CDR3 length is 15 residues. The germline V gene has CDR1 LGHNA and CDR2 YSLEER. J was trimmed by 4 bases and V by 0 bases; bases with no gene match: 2. The CDR3 loop reads CASSQETSGYNEQFF. DNA of the CDR3: TGCGCCAGCAGCCAAGAAACTAGCGGTTACAATGAGCAGTTCTTC.

The chain couples TRBV6-2 or TRBV6-3 to TRBJ1-2; possible D gene TRBD1, 5 bases. The CDR3 totals 13 residues. CDR1 MNHEY and CDR2 SVGEGT come from the germline V gene. Deletions cut 2 bases from V and 5 bases from J, with 9 bases between. CDR3 residues: CASSYVGHYGYTF. The CDR3 DNA reads TGTGCCAGCAGTTACGTCGGACATTATGGCTACACCTTC.

A single count supports this clone. The chain is built from TRBV4-3 and TRBJ2-7; D remains ambiguous. The CDR3 totals 16 residues. Trimming cost V 3 bases and J 4 bases, with 19 bases left between them. Germline CDR1 reads LGHNA; CDR2 reads YSLEER. The CDR3: CASSHHVGLREYEQYF. The CDR3 nucleotides are TGCGCCAGCAGCCACCACGTTGGGTTAAGGGAATACGAGCAGTACTTC.

The CDR3 DNA reads as TGTGCCAGCAGTTACTTGCTAGGTGGCAATCAGCCCCAGCATTTT. As protein: CASSYLLGGNQPQHF. The chain uses TRBV6-2 or TRBV6-3 and TRBJ1-5; D not certain. CDR3 length equals 15 residues. From germline, CDR1 is MNHEY and CDR2 SVGEGT. With 1 base removed from V and 2 bases from J, the gap between germline ends came to 9 bases.

The chain links TRBV5-1 to TRBJ2-7, with a possible D match to TRBD2 (6 bases). V was cut by 3 bases and J by 2 bases, with 24 bases left in between. The CDR3 is made up of 18 amino acids. Per germline, CDR1 SGHRS and CDR2 YFSETQ. The CDR3 coding sequence is TGCGCCAGCAGCTCCTATTCCCTACCCGGGACTGAGACCTACGAGCAGTACTTC. Amino acid sequence: CASSSYSLPGTETYEQYF. The full variable domain, its missing parts supplied by reference TRBV5-1 and TRBJ2-7, is KAGVTQTPRYLIKTRGQQVTLSCSPISGHRSVSWYQQTPGQGLQFLFEYFSETQRNKGNFPGRFSGRQFSNSRSEMNVSTLELGDSALYLCASSSYSLPGTETYEQYFGPGTRLTVT.

The chain links TRBV5-4 to TRBJ2-2; 9 bases match TRBD2. CDR3 size: 18 residues. Germline trimming cut 3 bases from V and 6 bases from J; bases unmatched to any gene: 15. The germline CDR1 and CDR2 sequences are SGHNT and YYREEE (reference sequence). As DNA, the CDR3 is TGTGCCAGCAGCTCCCTCGGGGGCGGGGGGGCACGCCCCGGGGAGCTGTTTTTT. Translation gives CASSSLGGGGARPGELFF. The variable domain in full, completed from reference TRBV5-4 and TRBJ2-2, reads ETGVTQSPTHLIKTRGQQVTLRCSSQSGHNTVSWYQQALGQGPQFIFQYYREEENGRGNFPPRFSGLQFPNYSSELNVNALELDDSALYLCASSSLGGGGARPGELFFGEGSRLTVL.

The chain uses TRBV5-8 and TRBJ1-6; 9 nucleotides agree with TRBD1. The CDR3 totals 15 residues. Trimming took 4 bases from V and 5 from J; bases not matched to a gene: 4. CDR1 is SGHTS, CDR2 YDEGEE, per germline. CDR3 coding DNA: TGTGCCAGCAGCCGGGGACAGGGAAATAATTCACCCCTCCACTTT. This codes for CASSRGQGNNSPLHF.

The chain is built from TRBV30 and TRBJ1-2; 12 nucleotides agree with TRBD1. The V gene end was trimmed by 5 bases and the J gene end by 8 bases; junction bases not matched to a gene: 15. CDR1 and CDR2 from the germline V gene are GTSNPN and SVGIG (reference sequence). The CDR3 runs 16 residues. The CDR3 DNA reads as TGTGCCTGGTGGGATCGAGGGACAGGGGGCGTCGGGGGCTACACCTTC. This gives the protein CAWWDRGTGGVGGYTF.

V gene TRBV6-7 combines with J gene TRBJ1-1; TRBD1 is a possible D gene (6 bases). TRBV6-7 counts as an open reading frame of uncertain function. With 6 bases removed from V and 0 bases from J, the gap between germline ends came to 29 bases. CDR3 length: 20 amino acids. The CDR3 here is CASRDPRDTYHYGMNTEAFF. As DNA, the CDR3 is TGTGCCAGCAGGGACCCGCGGGACACATATCATTATGGGATGAACACTGAAGCTTTCTTT.

In the case of this clone: The sample contains more than one DNA sequence encoding this CDR3. The genes are TRBV10-3 and TRBJ1-2, with 10 bases identical to TRBD1. J gave up 6 bases and V 8 bases, and 0 bases lay outside the gene matches. Germline loops: CDR1 ENHRY, CDR2 SYGVKD. CDR3 length: 11 residues. The CDR3 loop reads CAIGTGDGYTF. As DNA, the CDR3 is TGTGCCATCGGGACAGGGGATGGCTACACCTTC.

V and J are TRBV20-1 and TRBJ1-1; unclear D gene. Trimming left V 0 bases short and J 8 bases short, with 7 bases between. Germline-derived CDR1 and CDR2 are DFQATT and SNEGSKA (reference sequence). This CDR3 spans 11 amino acids. The CDR3 region has the DNA TGCAGTGCTAGAGATGGACTGGAAGCTTTCTTT. This encodes CSARDGLEAFF.

V usage is TRBV19 and J usage is TRBJ1-5; 7 bases are shared with TRBD1. V lost 4 bases and J lost 2; bases outside the gene matches: 11. The germline CDR1 and CDR2 sequences are LNHDA and SQIVND (reference sequence). The CDR3 totals 17 residues. The chain's CDR3 is CASSRLRGQEGNQPQHF. The CDR3 DNA reads as TGTGCCAGTAGTAGGTTGAGAGGACAGGAGGGCAATCAGCCCCAGCATTTT.

The chain combines TRBV5-6 with TRBJ2-3; no clear D. Germline CDR1 and CDR2: SGHDT and YYEEEE. The CDR3 totals 15 residues. V gave up 3 bases and J gave up 2 bases, with 13 bases separating them. The CDR3 loop is CASSSPLEVTDTQYF. The CDR3 nucleotides are TGTGCCAGCAGCTCCCCCCTAGAAGTCACAGATACGCAGTATTTT.

The CDR3 sequence: CASSLSPGHHSTDTQYF. CDR3 sequence (DNA): TGTGCCAGCAGTTTATCCCCGGGACATCATAGCACAGATACGCAGTATTTT. The chain employs TRBV27 and TRBJ2-3; D is possibly TRBD1 (6 bases). Per the germline V gene, CDR1 is MNHEY and CDR2 is SMNVEV (reference sequence). The V and J ends lost 0 bases and 0 bases respectively, with 13 bases between them. The CDR3 covers 17 residues.

The chain joins TRBV7-9 to TRBJ1-1; 7 nucleotides align to TRBD1. V trimming: 2 bases; J trimming: 0 bases; junction bases outside the gene matches: 3. The germline V gene has CDR1 SEHNR and CDR2 FQNEAQ (reference sequence). This CDR3 is built from 15 residues. In DNA form, the CDR3 reads TGTGCCAGCAGCTTACTTACAGGGGTGAACACTGAAGCTTTCTTT. This encodes CASSLLTGVNTEAFF.

The chain has TRBV20-1 and TRBJ1-1; D is ambiguous. CDR1 DFQATT and CDR2 SNEGSKA come from the germline V gene (reference sequence). The CDR3 runs to 13 residues. V shed 3 bases and J shed 0 bases, with 8 bases lying between them. The CDR3 here is CSASGQMNTEAFF. CDR3 DNA sequence: TGCAGTGCTAGTGGTCAAATGAACACTGAAGCTTTCTTT.

The chain uses TRBV5-6 and TRBJ2-3; tentative D call: TRBD1 (5 bases). Trimming stripped 3 bases from V and 6 bases from J, with 14 bases between. This CDR3 has 14 residues. CDR1 is SGHDT, CDR2 YYEEEE, per germline. The CDR3 reads CASSSTVTADTQYF. In DNA form, the CDR3 reads TGTGCCAGCAGCTCGACAGTTACCGCGGATACGCAGTATTTT.